The 2 T cell receptor beta chains below all came from one sample that was sequenced in a study of tissue T cells after allogeneic stem cell transplantation. Clones were sequenced by immunoSEQ multiplex PCR, and TCRdb holds only the in-frame ones, with some missing. The sample has about 43,000 clones, 92% seen once. The starting material was blood, obtained before transplantation. Receptors were obtained from a woman aged 40-75 years who later had graft-versus-host disease after an allogeneic stem cell transplant.

V gene TRBV28 combines with J gene TRBJ2-1; D is ambiguous. Deletions cut 6 bases from V and 10 bases from J, with 10 bases between. Per germline, CDR1 MDHEN and CDR2 SYDVKM. This CDR3 region has 11 residues. The CDR3 coding sequence is TGTGCCAGCAGCAACATGGGGGAGCAGTTCTTC. This sequence encodes CASSNMGEQFF.

The rearrangement links TRBV18 to TRBJ2-2; D is undetermined. V lost 3 bases and J lost 4, with 12 bases in between. Germline V lookup: CDR1 KGHSH, CDR2 LQKENI. This CDR3 comprises 15 residues. The CDR3 DNA follows: TGTGCCAGCTCACCCGCGAGGCGCCCCACCGGGGAGCTGTTTTTT. Translation: CASSPARRPTGELFF.